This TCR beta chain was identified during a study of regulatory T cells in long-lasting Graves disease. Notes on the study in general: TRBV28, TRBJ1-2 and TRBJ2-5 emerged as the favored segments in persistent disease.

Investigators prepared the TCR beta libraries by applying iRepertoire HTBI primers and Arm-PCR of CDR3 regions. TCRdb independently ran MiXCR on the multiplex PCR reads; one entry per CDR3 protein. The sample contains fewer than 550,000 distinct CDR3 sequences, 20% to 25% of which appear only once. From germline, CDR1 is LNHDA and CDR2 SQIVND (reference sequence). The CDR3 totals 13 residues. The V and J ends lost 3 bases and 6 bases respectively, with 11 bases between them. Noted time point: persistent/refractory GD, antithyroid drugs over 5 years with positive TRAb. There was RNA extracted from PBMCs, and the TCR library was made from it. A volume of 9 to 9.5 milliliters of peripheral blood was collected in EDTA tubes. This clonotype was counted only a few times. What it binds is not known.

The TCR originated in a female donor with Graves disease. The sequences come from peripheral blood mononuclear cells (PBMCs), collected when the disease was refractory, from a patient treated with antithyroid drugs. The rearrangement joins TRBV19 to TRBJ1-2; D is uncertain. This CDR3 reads CASSIRSGHGYTF. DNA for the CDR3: TGTGCCAGTAGTATTCGATCCGGCCATGGCTACACCTTC.